This T cell receptor (beta chain) came from a study of lymphopenia after photon versus proton radiotherapy. On this clone itself: Its cognate antigen is unknown.

The CDR3 spans 15 residues. With 4 bases clipped from V and 6 bases from J, the junction kept 6 bases outside the gene matches. Germline V gene lookup returns CDR1 LNHDA and CDR2 SQIVND (reference sequence). The protocol was immunoSEQ multiplex PCR, while the TCRdb copy is restricted to in-frame clones and leaves out a portion. The repertoire holds 25,000 or so clones, with more than 80% as singletons. Study results and limitations: Authors raise, but do not show, better survival with proton therapy. Photon-treated patients lost naive T cells and TCR diversity; proton-treated stayed stable. Post-nadir TCR diversity decline inversely tracked overall survival among those who died. After lymphocyte nadir, photon-treated repertoires showed oligoclonal expansion, especially CD8+ Temra.

Source: peripheral blood, taken from a patient treated with photon-based radiotherapy. The receptor was isolated from a man aged 30 to 45 with gastric cancer. This chain links TRBV19 with TRBJ2-1; TRBD1 aligns across 10 bases. The CDR3 bases are TGTGCCAGTAGTAGACGGGGGACAGGGGTCAATGAGCAGTTCTTC. It is translated as CASSRRGTGVNEQFF.